This T cell receptor beta chain was obtained from a study of shared clonotypes between healthy human individuals. To note about this clone: The sample holds other DNA sequences that translate to the same CDR3.

Free of recent acute infections or vaccinations, the donors were healthy HIV-negative adults. V was trimmed by 0 bases and J by 1 base, leaving 9 bases between them. Germline CDR1 and CDR2: MNHNY and SVGAGI (reference sequence). The CDR3 is 15 amino acids. Some clones are missing from TCRdb's copy, which holds only in-frame ones; the method was immunoSEQ multiplex PCR. The sample records roughly 650,000 clones, less than 98% being singletons. This chain links TRBV6-6 with TRBJ1-1, with D possibly being TRBD1 (5 bases). The sequence came from a woman in her thirties in good health. Sequenced material: naive CD4+ T cells sorted from blood. Subset in this sample: CD45RA+ positively selected. CDR3 residues: CASSYSGQGNTEAFF. The DNA of the CDR3 is TGTGCCAGCAGTTACTCGGGCCAGGGGAACACTGAAGCTTTCTTT.